This record concerns one T cell receptor beta chain sequence. The antigen remains unidentified. Only in-frame clones appear in the TCRdb table, and some are missing; sequencing was by immunoSEQ multiplex PCR. The table records tens of thousands of clones, roughly 90% of them present only once. This record comes from a study of OX40 agonist ivuxolimab in advanced cancers. Whole-study context: As their treatment, patients were administered ivuxolimab, an agonistic anti-OX40 (CD134) antibody. Patients enrolled in dose escalation were diagnosed with hepatocellular carcinoma, melanoma, renal cell or head and neck cancer.

Study-wide findings and caveats: In CD8+ T cells, expanded clones were on average more numerous than in CD4+. Circulating CD4+ and CD8+ T cells showed clonal expansion by week 6 at 0.1 to 3.0 mg/kg.

The sequences come from CD4+ or CD8+ T cells sorted from blood, collected in a trial of the OX40 agonist ivuxolimab. This receptor was taken from an adult with an advanced solid tumor such as melanoma, head and neck, liver or kidney cancer.

The CDR3 DNA reads TGTGCCAGCAGCGCGGCCGGGACTACACCCGGGGAGCTGTTTTTT. Protein: CASSAAGTTPGELFF. This rearrangement joins TRBV6-5 to TRBJ2-2, with 7 bases identical to TRBD2. CDR1 MNHEY and CDR2 SVGAGI come from the germline V gene. V was clipped by 6 bases and J by 6 bases; unmatched bases: 10. There are 15 residues in the CDR3.